The 2 T cell receptor beta chains given below trace back to one sample, sequenced in a study of long-term antiretroviral therapy in people with HIV (dated by TCRdb to about 2022). The immunoSEQ hsTCRB v3.0 assay was used at survey level resolution to sequence the TRB variable region. What TCRdb holds here is the immuneACCESS table cut down to in-frame rearrangements. Part of the clones is not present; checked against another copy, under half of the missing clones reflect an unresolved V gene, and the others are unexplained. For this sample the table gives 20,000 or so clones, of which more than 75% were detected only once. Of the sample, approximately 6% is held by the ten largest clones. Sequenced here: unsorted PBMCs, sampled 4.4 years after starting antiretroviral therapy. These receptors all stem from a man younger than 40 with HIV.

The rearrangement joins TRBV7-2 to TRBJ2-1; 7 positions match TRBD1. Germline V CDR1 and CDR2: SGHTA, FQGNSA. The CDR3 loop spans 15 amino acids. With 4 bases clipped from V and 5 bases from J, the junction kept 8 bases outside the gene matches. CDR3 in amino acids: CASSYRDRRHNEQFF. In nucleotides, the CDR3 is TGTGCCAGCAGCTACCGGGACAGACGACACAATGAGCAGTTCTTC.

This clone was seen just once. CDR3 sequence reads: CASSPTGYSGNTIYF. CDR3 nucleotide sequence: TGTGCCAGTAGCCCTACAGGGTACTCTGGAAACACCATATATTTT. This chain uses TRBV19 with TRBJ1-3, with D perhaps matching TRBD1 (6 bases). Per germline, CDR1 LNHDA and CDR2 SQIVND (reference sequence). The CDR3 sequence is 15 residues long. Deletions cut 6 bases from V and 0 bases from J, with 12 bases between.